These 24 T cell receptor beta chains were all obtained from the same sample, sequenced in a study of T cells after yellow fever vaccination. TCRdb used MiXCR to reprocess the 5' RACE reads, holding one entry per CDR3 protein. In the table there are some 300,000 distinct CDR3 sequences, 3.6% of which are singletons. This material consisted of PBMCs, taken on the day of the yellow fever booster vaccination. These receptor sequences come from a man between 18 and 35 years old who received the YFV17D yellow fever vaccine.

This clonotype was detected only a few times. The J gene is TRBJ1-5, the V gene TRBV28; tentative D call: TRBD1 (6 bases). This CDR3 is built from 14 residues. Trimming removed 6 bases from V and 3 bases from J, with 12 bases in between. Germline CDR1 MDHEN, CDR2 SYDVKM. CDR3 DNA sequence: TGTGCCAGCAGGAGGGGGGGGATCAATCAGCCCCAGCATTTT. It codes for CASRRGGINQPQHF.

This clonotype was detected only a few times. V usage is TRBV19 and J usage is TRBJ2-5, with D tentatively TRBD1 or TRBD2 (6 bases each). The CDR3 runs to 16 residues. V lost 5 bases and J 5 bases, leaving 21 bases between the germline ends. Germline CDR1 reads LNHDA; CDR2 reads SQIVND (reference sequence). The CDR3 DNA is TGTGCCAGTAGTCCGAGGGGGGCCGTCGACGAGGAGACCCAGTACTTC. Amino acids: CASSPRGAVDEETQYF. The entire variable domain, with the rest obtained from reference TRBV19 and TRBJ2-5, is as follows: DGGITQSPKYLFRKEGQNVTLSCEQNLNHDAMYWYRQDPGQGLRLIYYSQIVNDFQKGDIAEGYSVSREKKESFPLTVTSAQKNPTAFYLCASSPRGAVDEETQYFGPGTRLLVL.

This clonotype was picked up many times. V and J are TRBV18 and TRBJ2-4; D is perhaps TRBD1 or TRBD2 (5 bases each). CDR3 length: 14 amino acids. V lost 3 bases and J lost 8, with 14 bases in between. From germline, CDR1 is KGHSH and CDR2 LQKENI. This chain's CDR3 is CASSPGTLTDIQYF. The CDR3 DNA reads as TGTGCCAGCTCACCCGGGACCCTGACGGACATTCAGTACTTC.

This clonotype was recorded many times. This chain uses TRBV20-1 with TRBJ2-3, with TRBD2 matching over 11 bases. This CDR3 has 17 amino acids. Germline values: CDR1 DFQATT, CDR2 SNEGSKA (reference sequence). V gave up 1 base and J gave up 2 bases; unmatched junction bases: 8. The CDR3 sequence is CSARGLQLAGVTDTQYF. The DNA for the CDR3 is TGCAGTGCTAGAGGGTTACAACTAGCGGGGGTCACAGATACGCAGTATTTT.

This clonotype was seen many times. V and J are TRBV9 and TRBJ2-2; 11 bases match TRBD2. From germline, CDR1 is SGDLS and CDR2 YYNGEE. The CDR3 has 16 amino acids. Trimming at V came to 1 base and at J to 1 base, leaving 0 bases not matched to a gene. The CDR3 DNA follows: TGTGCCAGCAGCGTACTAGCGGGGGGGAACACCGGGGAGCTGTTTTTT. It encodes CASSVLAGGNTGELFF.

This clonotype was counted a few times. The gene calls are TRBV6-5 and TRBJ1-2; 10 nucleotides agree with TRBD1. V lost 2 bases, J lost 2 bases, and 2 bases stayed unmatched. The CDR3 covers 15 residues. Germline V gene data show CDR1 as MNHEY and CDR2 as SVGAGI. CDR3 bases: TGTGCCAGCAGTTACGCGGGACAGGGGAACTATGGCTACACCTTC. Amino acid sequence: CASSYAGQGNYGYTF.

This clonotype was counted many times. V usage is TRBV28 and J usage is TRBJ2-5; 7 bases align to TRBD2. Germline-derived CDR1 and CDR2 are MDHEN and SYDVKM. J lost 5 bases, V lost 4 bases, and 13 bases had no gene match. The CDR3 has 16 amino acids. The CDR3 sequence: CASSSQGLSRTETQYF. The CDR3 DNA is TGTGCCAGCAGTTCCCAGGGACTAAGCAGGACGGAGACCCAGTACTTC.

This clonotype was detected many times. The chain links TRBV7-2 to TRBJ2-2; tentatively, D is TRBD2 (6 bases). Germline loops: CDR1 SGHTA, CDR2 FQGNSA. V lost 4 bases and J lost 7, with 10 bases in between. The CDR3 spans 13 residues. The chain's CDR3 is CASSSQGLGELFF. CDR3 DNA sequence: TGTGCCAGCAGCTCCCAGGGACTCGGGGAGCTGTTTTTT.

There are many counts of this clonotype. The rearrangement uses TRBV5-1 and TRBJ1-1, with 9 bases matching TRBD1. Germline CDR1 reads SGHRS; CDR2 reads YFSETQ. The trim removed 0 bases at V and 8 bases at J, leaving 5 bases unmatched. The CDR3 is made up of 14 amino acids. CDR3 region: CASSLVAGTGEAFF. For the CDR3, the DNA is TGCGCCAGCAGCTTGGTAGCCGGGACAGGGGAAGCTTTCTTT.

At least ten counts were recorded for this clonotype. J is TRBJ1-1 and V is TRBV7-8; no clear D. V was cut by 3 bases and J by 4 bases, with 9 bases left in between. This CDR3 is 13 amino acids long. Per germline, CDR1 SGHVS and CDR2 FQNEAQ. CDR3 sequence reads: CASSLEVPTEAFF. The CDR3 bases are TGTGCCAGCAGCTTGGAAGTTCCCACTGAAGCTTTCTTT. Supplemented by reference TRBV7-8 and TRBJ1-1, the full variable domain reads GAGVSQSPRYKVAKRGQDVALRCDPISGHVSLFWYQQALGQGPEFLTYFQNEAQLDKSGLPSDRFFAERPEGSVSTLKIQRTQQEDSAVYLCASSLEVPTEAFFGQGTRLTVV.

V and J are TRBV20-1 and TRBJ1-5; D is undetermined. CDR3 length: 15 amino acids. V was trimmed by 0 bases and J by 4 bases, leaving 13 bases between them. Germline V gives CDR1 DFQATT, CDR2 SNEGSKA (reference sequence). The CDR3 region is CSAREPARRNQPQHF. The CDR3 bases are TGCAGTGCTAGAGAGCCGGCCCGACGGAATCAGCCCCAGCATTTT.

This clonotype has at least ten counts. The chain combines TRBV4-2 with TRBJ2-7; 8 bases map to TRBD2. The germline V gene encodes CDR1 LGHNA and CDR2 YNFKEQ. With V trimmed by 0 bases and J by 4 bases, 17 bases remained unmatched. The CDR3 sequence is 19 residues long. The CDR3 here is CASSQDPPGGPQFPYEQYF. CDR3 in DNA: TGTGCCAGCAGCCAAGATCCCCCGGGGGGGCCACAGTTCCCTTACGAGCAGTACTTC.

The sample holds a few counts of this clonotype. The chain uses TRBV20-1 and TRBJ2-1; 11 positions match TRBD2. The CDR3 loop spans 15 amino acids. The germline CDR1 and CDR2 sequences are DFQATT and SNEGSKA (reference sequence). Trimming removed 5 bases from V and 6 bases from J; junction bases left unmatched: 9. CDR3 DNA: TGCAGTGCTGTCCCTCTAGCGGGGGGATTCAATGAGCAGTTCTTC. The encoded protein is CSAVPLAGGFNEQFF.

The chain couples TRBV12-5 to TRBJ2-7; the D is unclear. The V gene's germline CDR1 is LGHNT and CDR2 FRNRAP. This CDR3 region has 16 residues. V lost 5 bases to trimming and J lost 2 bases, with 19 bases between them. DNA for the CDR3: TGTGCTAGTGGTGAAGTTAGGGCGAGCAATCCCTACGAGCAGTACTTC. Translated: CASGEVRASNPYEQYF.

As for this clonotype: A much bigger clone sits one base away, suggesting this may be a read error. The chain employs TRBV7-2 and TRBJ2-3, with D perhaps matching TRBD2 (6 bases). The germline CDR1 and CDR2 sequences are SGHTA and FQGNSA. V was trimmed by 8 bases and J by 8 bases, leaving 11 bases between them. The CDR3 is 11 residues long. CDR3 DNA sequence: TGTGCCAGCCTAGAGGGAGGTACGCAGTATTTT. Its protein product is CASLEGGTQYF.

The genes are TRBV6-2 or TRBV6-3 and TRBJ1-2; the D is unclear. In germline, CDR1 is MNHEY, CDR2 SVGEGT. The CDR3 runs to 13 residues. With 0 bases removed from V and 6 bases from J, the gap between germline ends came to 8 bases. CDR3 sequence (DNA): TGTGCCAGCAGTTACTCGAGAAGTCATGGCTACACCTTC. Translated: CASSYSRSHGYTF.

The table lists this clonotype with many counts. The chain uses TRBV12-3 or TRBV12-4 and TRBJ1-5; possible D gene TRBD1, 6 bases. The CDR3 loop spans 14 amino acids. Trimming removed 3 bases at V and 3 bases at J, with 9 bases between. For the CDR3, the DNA is TGTGCCAGCAGTTTTGGACAGCTCAATCAGCCCCAGCATTTT. Protein: CASSFGQLNQPQHF.

This clonotype was seen ten or more times. The CDR3 sequence: CASLADTVSGNTIYF. CDR3 nucleotide sequence: TGTGCCAGCCTTGCGGACACCGTTTCTGGAAACACCATATATTTT. The V and J genes are TRBV6-1 and TRBJ1-3; perhaps TRBD1 as D (5 bases). V lost 8 bases and J lost 1, with 15 bases in between. This CDR3 has 15 amino acids. CDR1 MNHNS and CDR2 SASEGT come from the germline V gene.

The rearrangement joins TRBV5-1 to TRBJ2-1; 12 bases match TRBD2. CDR3 size: 16 residues. V lost 0 bases to trimming and J lost 9 bases; unmatched junction nucleotides: 7. Germline V gene data show CDR1 as SGHRS and CDR2 as YFSETQ. For the CDR3, the DNA is TGCGCCAGCAGCTTGGTTGGACTAGCGGGGCAACCTGAGCAGTTCTTC. Its protein product is CASSLVGLAGQPEQFF.

This clonotype has ten or more counts. This chain uses TRBV10-3 with TRBJ2-5; TRBD1 aligns across 7 bases. Germline CDR1 ENHRY, CDR2 SYGVKD. This CDR3 spans 16 amino acids. Trimming took 6 bases from V and 0 from J; bases not matched to a gene: 10. The CDR3 sequence is CAIRHHDRVNQETQYF. The CDR3 nucleotides are TGTGCCATCAGGCACCACGACAGGGTCAACCAAGAGACCCAGTACTTC.

This clonotype was observed at least ten times. J is TRBJ2-7 and V is TRBV10-3; D tentatively fits TRBD1 or TRBD2 (5 bases each). The CDR3 totals 16 residues. Trimming shortened V by 6 bases and J by 0 bases, and 18 bases separated the two germline ends. Germline V gene lookup returns CDR1 ENHRY and CDR2 SYGVKD. This CDR3 reads CAISPSGTASSYEQYV. The CDR3 coding sequence is TGTGCCATCAGCCCATCCGGGACGGCAAGCTCCTACGAGCAGTACGTC.

The chain links TRBV7-2 to TRBJ2-2; TRBD2 aligns across 11 bases. This CDR3 has 15 amino acids. J gave up 4 bases and V 5 bases, and 3 bases lay outside the gene matches. Germline V gene lookup returns CDR1 SGHTA and CDR2 FQGNSA. CDR3 DNA sequence: TGTGCCAGCAGCCGTAGCGGGGGGGCCACCGGGGAGCTGTTTTTT. Translation gives CASSRSGGATGELFF.

The V and J genes are TRBV4-3 and TRBJ1-5, with a tentative D call TRBD1 (5 bases). Germline CDR1 and CDR2: LGHNA and YSLEER. This CDR3 is built from 15 residues. V dropped 1 base and J dropped 3 bases, with 10 bases sitting between them. CDR3 in amino acids: CASSQVEGPNQPQHF. The CDR3 DNA reads TGCGCCAGCAGCCAAGTGGAGGGACCCAATCAGCCCCAGCATTTT.

V is TRBV5-1 and J is TRBJ1-6; 7 nucleotides align to TRBD1. CDR1 is SGHRS and CDR2 is YFSETQ in the germline V gene. V was pared by 0 bases and J by 3 bases, with 9 bases of the junction left unmatched. The CDR3 length is 18 residues. The CDR3 region is CASSLVFEAGGYNSPLHF. CDR3 DNA sequence: TGCGCCAGCAGCTTGGTTTTTGAGGCAGGGGGCTATAATTCACCCCTCCACTTT.